Below are 4 T cell receptor beta chains sequenced from a single sample in a study of blood T cell repertoires in COVID-19. TCRdb's copy holds only in-frame clones and misses some; the assay was immunoSEQ multiplex PCR. The table has roughly 520,000 clones, 88% seen once. The sequencing input was PBMCs or T cells enriched from blood (not recorded which). The receptor set was obtained from a woman aged 40-49 years who had recovered from COVID-19.

This sequence joins TRBV11-2 and TRBJ1-5, with D possibly TRBD1 on 5 matching bases. V lost 2 bases and J 8 bases, leaving 7 bases between the germline ends. The CDR3 covers 12 residues. Germline CDR1 SGHAT, CDR2 FQNNGV. The CDR3 bases are TGTGCCAGCAGCTTAATAGGGGAGCCCCAGCATTTT. It specifies CASSLIGEPQHF.

In DNA form, the CDR3 reads TGTGCCATCAGTGTATCTACTCTCAGCACAGATACGCAGTATTTT. It codes for CAISVSTLSTDTQYF. This chain connects TRBV10-3 to TRBJ2-3, with D uncertain. Looked up from germline, CDR1 is ENHRY and CDR2 is SYGVKD. V was cut by 4 bases and J by 0 bases, with 11 bases left in between. The CDR3 has 15 residues.

The table lists this clone with a few counts. This sequence joins TRBV4-1 and TRBJ2-7; 9 bases map to TRBD1. Germline CDR1 and CDR2: MGHRA and YSYEKL. The CDR3 is 16 residues long. J was trimmed by 3 bases and V by 2 bases; bases with no gene match: 8. The CDR3 DNA follows: TGCGCCAGCAGCCAAAAACCGGACAGGGGAGACTACGAGCAGTACTTC. This encodes CASSQKPDRGDYEQYF.

V gene TRBV6-5 combines with J gene TRBJ1-2, with no clear D. In germline, CDR1 is MNHEY, CDR2 SVGAGI. V was clipped by 6 bases and J by 4 bases, with 9 bases between them. The CDR3 runs 12 residues. The CDR3 reads CASRGDLYGYTF. The CDR3 DNA sequence: TGTGCCAGCAGGGGCGACCTCTATGGCTACACCTTC.